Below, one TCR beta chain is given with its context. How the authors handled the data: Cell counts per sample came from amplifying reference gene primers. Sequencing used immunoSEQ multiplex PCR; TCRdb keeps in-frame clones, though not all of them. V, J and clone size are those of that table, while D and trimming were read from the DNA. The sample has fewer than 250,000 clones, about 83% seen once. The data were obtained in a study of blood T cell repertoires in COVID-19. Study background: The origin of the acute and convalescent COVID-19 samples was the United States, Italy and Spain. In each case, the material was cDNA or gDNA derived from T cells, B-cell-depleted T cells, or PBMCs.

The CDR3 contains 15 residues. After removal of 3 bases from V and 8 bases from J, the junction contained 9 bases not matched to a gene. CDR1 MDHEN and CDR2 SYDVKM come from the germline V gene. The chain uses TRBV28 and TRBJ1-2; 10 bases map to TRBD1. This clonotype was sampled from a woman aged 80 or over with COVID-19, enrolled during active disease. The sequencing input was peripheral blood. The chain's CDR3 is CASSLRDRGLFGYTF. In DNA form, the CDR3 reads TGTGCCAGCAGTTTGCGGGACAGGGGCCTGTTCGGCTACACCTTC.